This TCR beta chain was identified during a study of blood T cell repertoires in COVID-19. Study information: Collection of acute and convalescent COVID-19 samples took place in the United States, Italy and Spain.

Sequencing was performed with immunoSEQ multiplex PCR; in TCRdb, only in-frame clones are kept and a portion is missing. The sample holds a few hundred thousand clones, roughly four fifths seen once. This clone has at least ten counts. Adults between roughly 18 and 90 years of age took part from some 25 US areas. Self-reported history from a screening survey and questionnaire set each donor's cohort. Symptom resolution, clearance, or two negative PCRs marked donors in Cohort 3 as recovered. The ends were cut back, 5 bases at V and 5 bases at J, with 12 bases in the middle. The germline V gene encodes CDR1 SGHNT and CDR2 YENEEA. This CDR3 is built from 14 residues.

The V call is TRBV11-3, the J call TRBJ2-2; D gene uncertain. Material for sequencing was PBMCs or T cells enriched from blood (not recorded which). The receptor was isolated from a woman aged 45-65 years who had recovered from COVID-19. The CDR3 region is CASSITTETGELFF. The CDR3 DNA follows: TGTGCCAGCAGCATTACAACGGAGACCGGGGAGCTGTTTTTT.